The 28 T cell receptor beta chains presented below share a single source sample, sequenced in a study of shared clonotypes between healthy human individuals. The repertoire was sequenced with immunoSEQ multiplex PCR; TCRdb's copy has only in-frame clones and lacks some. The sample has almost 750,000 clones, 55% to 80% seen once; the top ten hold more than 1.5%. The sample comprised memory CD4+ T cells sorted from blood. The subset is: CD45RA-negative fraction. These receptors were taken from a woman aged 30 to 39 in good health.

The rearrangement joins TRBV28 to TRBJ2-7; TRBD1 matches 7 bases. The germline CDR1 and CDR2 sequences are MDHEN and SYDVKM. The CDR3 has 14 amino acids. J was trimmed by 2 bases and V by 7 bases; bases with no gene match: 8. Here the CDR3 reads CASKGTVPPYEQYF. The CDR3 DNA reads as TGTGCCAGCAAAGGGACAGTACCCCCCTACGAGCAGTACTTC.

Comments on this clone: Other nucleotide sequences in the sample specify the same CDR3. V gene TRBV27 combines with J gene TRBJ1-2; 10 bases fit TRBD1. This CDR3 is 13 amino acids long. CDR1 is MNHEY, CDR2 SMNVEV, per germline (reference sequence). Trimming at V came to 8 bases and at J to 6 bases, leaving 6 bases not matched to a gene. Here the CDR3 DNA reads TGTGCCAGCTCACGGACAGGGGGGAATGGCTACACCTTC. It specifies CASSRTGGNGYTF.

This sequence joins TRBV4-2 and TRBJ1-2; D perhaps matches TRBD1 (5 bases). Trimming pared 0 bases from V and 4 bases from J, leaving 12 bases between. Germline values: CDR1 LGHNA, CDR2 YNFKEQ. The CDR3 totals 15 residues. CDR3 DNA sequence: TGTGCCAGCAGCCAAGATCAGCCGGGGCCCTATGGCTACACCTTC. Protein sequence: CASSQDQPGPYGYTF.

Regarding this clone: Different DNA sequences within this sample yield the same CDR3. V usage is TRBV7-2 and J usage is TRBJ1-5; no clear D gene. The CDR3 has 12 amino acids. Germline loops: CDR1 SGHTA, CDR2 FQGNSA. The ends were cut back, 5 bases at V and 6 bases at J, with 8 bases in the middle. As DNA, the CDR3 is TGTGCCAGCAGCCTACGGGGTCAGCCCCAGCATTTT. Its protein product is CASSLRGQPQHF.

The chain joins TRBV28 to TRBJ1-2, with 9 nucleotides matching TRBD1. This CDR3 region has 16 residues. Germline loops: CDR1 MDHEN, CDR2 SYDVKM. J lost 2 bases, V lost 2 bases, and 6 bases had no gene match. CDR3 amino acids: CASSLLGTGPNYGYTF. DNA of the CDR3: TGTGCCAGCAGTTTACTCGGGACAGGGCCGAACTATGGCTACACCTTC.

The CDR3 loop is CASSFRTGFGANVLTF. The CDR3 DNA reads as TGTGCCAGCAGCTTTAGAACAGGCTTTGGGGCCAACGTCCTGACTTTC. The chain recombines TRBV5-6 with TRBJ2-6; a weak D match, TRBD1 (5 bases). Germline V gene sequence: CDR1 SGHDT, CDR2 YYEEEE. This CDR3 is 16 amino acids long. Trimming shortened V by 2 bases and J by 3 bases, and 12 bases separated the two germline ends.

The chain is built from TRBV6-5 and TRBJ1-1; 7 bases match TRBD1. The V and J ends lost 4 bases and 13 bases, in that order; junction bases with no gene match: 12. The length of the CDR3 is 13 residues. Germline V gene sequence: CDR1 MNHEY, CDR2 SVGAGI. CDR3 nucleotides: TGTGCCAGCAGTTCCTTACAGGGGTCCGGGTATTTCTTT. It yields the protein CASSSLQGSGYFF.

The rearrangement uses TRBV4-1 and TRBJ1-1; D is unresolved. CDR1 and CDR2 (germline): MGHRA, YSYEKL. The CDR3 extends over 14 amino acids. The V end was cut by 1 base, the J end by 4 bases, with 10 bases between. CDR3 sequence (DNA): TGCGCCAGCAGCCAAGTGGAAGTGGGCACTGAAGCTTTCTTT. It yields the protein CASSQVEVGTEAFF.

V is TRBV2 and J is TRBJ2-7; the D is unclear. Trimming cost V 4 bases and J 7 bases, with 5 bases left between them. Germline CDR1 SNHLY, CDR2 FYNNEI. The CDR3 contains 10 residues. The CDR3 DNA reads TGTGCCAGCAGTGGGACGGAGCAGTACTTC. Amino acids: CASSGTEQYF.

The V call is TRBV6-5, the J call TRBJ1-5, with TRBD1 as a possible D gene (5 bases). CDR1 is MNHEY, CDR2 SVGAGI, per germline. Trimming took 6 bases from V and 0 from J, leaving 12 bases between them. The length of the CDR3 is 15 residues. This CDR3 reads CASRQGLPSNQPQHF. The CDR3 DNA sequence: TGTGCCAGCAGGCAGGGACTGCCTAGCAATCAGCCCCAGCATTTT.

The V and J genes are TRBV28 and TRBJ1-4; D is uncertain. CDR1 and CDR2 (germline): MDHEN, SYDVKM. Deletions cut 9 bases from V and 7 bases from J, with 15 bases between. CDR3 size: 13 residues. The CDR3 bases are TGTGCCAGTAATGGGCAACTGAGTGAAAAACTGTTTTTT. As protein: CASNGQLSEKLFF.

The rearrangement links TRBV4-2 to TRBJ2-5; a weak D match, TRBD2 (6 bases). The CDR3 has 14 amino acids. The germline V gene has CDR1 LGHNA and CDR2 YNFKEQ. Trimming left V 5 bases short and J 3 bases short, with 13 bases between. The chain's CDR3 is CASSLGREKETQYF. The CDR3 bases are TGTGCCAGCAGCTTAGGACGGGAGAAAGAGACCCAGTACTTC.

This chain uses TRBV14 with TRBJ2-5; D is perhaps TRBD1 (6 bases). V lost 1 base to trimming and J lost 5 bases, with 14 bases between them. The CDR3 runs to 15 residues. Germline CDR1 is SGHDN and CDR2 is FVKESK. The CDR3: CASSQVQGPGETQYF. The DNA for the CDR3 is TGTGCCAGCAGCCAAGTCCAGGGGCCTGGGGAGACCCAGTACTTC.

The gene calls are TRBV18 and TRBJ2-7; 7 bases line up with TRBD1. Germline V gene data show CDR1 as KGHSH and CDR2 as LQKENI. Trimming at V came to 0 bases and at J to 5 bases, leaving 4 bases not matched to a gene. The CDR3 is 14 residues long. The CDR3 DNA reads TGTGCCAGCTCACCACCTGACAGGGTCCACGAGCAGTACTTC. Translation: CASSPPDRVHEQYF.

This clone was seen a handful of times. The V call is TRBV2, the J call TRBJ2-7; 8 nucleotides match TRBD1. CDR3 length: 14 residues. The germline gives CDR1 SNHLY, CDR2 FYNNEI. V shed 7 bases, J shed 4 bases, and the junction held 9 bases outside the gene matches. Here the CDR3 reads CASTGGFFSYEQYF. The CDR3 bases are TGTGCCAGCACAGGGGGCTTTTTTAGTTACGAGCAGTACTTC.

This chain's CDR3 is CASSSSSGIRETQYF. DNA of the CDR3: TGTGCCAGCAGCTCAAGTAGCGGGATTCGGGAGACCCAGTACTTC. The rearrangement uses TRBV7-9 and TRBJ2-5; 8 bases fit TRBD2. V dropped 4 bases and J dropped 5; count of bases not matched to a gene: 9. Germline CDR1 is SEHNR and CDR2 is FQNEAQ (reference sequence). The length of the CDR3 is 15 residues.

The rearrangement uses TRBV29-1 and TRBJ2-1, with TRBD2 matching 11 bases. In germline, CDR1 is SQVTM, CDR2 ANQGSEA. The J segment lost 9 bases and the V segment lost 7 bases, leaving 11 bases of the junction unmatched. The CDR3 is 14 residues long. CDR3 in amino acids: CSGSPTSGSLEQFF. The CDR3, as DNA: TGCAGCGGCTCTCCCACTAGCGGGAGTCTTGAGCAGTTCTTC.

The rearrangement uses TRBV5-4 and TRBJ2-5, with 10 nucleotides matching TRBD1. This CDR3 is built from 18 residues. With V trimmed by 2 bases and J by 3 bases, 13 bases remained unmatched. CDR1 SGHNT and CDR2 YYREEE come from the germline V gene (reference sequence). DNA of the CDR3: TGTGCCAGCAGCTTCACCGGACAGGGGGTCTCAGGGAAAGAGACCCAGTACTTC. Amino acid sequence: CASSFTGQGVSGKETQYF.

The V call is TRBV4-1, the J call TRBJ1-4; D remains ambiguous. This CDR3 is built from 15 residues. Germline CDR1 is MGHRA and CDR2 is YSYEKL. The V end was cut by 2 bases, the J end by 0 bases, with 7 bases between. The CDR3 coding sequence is TGCGCCAGCAGCCAAAGTGAAGCAACTAATGAAAAACTGTTTTTT. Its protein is CASSQSEATNEKLFF.

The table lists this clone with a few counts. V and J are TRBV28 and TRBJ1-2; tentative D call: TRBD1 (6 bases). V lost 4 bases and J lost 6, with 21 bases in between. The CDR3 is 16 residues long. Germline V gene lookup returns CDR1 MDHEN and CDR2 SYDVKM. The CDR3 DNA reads TGTGCCAGCAGTTCTCACCCGGAACAGGGCAAGCATGGCTACACCTTC. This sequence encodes CASSSHPEQGKHGYTF.

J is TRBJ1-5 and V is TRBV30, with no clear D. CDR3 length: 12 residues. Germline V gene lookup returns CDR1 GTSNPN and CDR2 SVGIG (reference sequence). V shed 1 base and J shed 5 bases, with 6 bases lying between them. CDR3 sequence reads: CAWSDPDQPQHF. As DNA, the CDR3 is TGTGCCTGGAGTGACCCAGATCAGCCCCAGCATTTT.

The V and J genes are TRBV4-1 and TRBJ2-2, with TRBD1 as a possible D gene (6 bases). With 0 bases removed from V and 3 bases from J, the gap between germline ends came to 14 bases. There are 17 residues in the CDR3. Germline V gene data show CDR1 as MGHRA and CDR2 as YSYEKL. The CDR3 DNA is TGCGCCAGCAGCCAAGATTCGGACAGAGTCGACACCGGGGAGCTGTTTTTT. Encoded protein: CASSQDSDRVDTGELFF.

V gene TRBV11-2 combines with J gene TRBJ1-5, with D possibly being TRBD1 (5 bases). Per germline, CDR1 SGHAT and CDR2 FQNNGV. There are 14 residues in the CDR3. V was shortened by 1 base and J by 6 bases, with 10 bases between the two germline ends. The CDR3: CASSLGGGGQPQHF. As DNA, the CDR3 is TGTGCCAGCAGCTTAGGGGGGGGAGGTCAGCCCCAGCATTTT.

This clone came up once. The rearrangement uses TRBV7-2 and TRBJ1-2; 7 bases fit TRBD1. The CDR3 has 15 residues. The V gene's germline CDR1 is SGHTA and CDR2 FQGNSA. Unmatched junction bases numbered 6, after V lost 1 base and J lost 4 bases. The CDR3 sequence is CASSLDLPGGYGYTF. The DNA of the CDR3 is TGTGCCAGCAGCTTAGATCTGCCAGGGGGCTATGGCTACACCTTC.

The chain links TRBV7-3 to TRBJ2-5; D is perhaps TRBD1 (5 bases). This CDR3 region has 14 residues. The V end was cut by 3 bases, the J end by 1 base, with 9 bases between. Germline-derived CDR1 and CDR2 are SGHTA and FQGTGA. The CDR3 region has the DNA TGTGCCAGCAGCTTCCAGGGTCCCCAAGAGACCCAGTACTTC. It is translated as CASSFQGPQETQYF.

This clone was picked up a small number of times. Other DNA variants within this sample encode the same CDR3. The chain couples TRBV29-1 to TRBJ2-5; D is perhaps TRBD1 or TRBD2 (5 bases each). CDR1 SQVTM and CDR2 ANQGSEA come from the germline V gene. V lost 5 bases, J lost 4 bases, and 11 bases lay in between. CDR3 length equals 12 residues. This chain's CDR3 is CSVSGQGETQYF. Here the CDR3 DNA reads TGCAGCGTTTCGGGGCAAGGAGAGACCCAGTACTTC.

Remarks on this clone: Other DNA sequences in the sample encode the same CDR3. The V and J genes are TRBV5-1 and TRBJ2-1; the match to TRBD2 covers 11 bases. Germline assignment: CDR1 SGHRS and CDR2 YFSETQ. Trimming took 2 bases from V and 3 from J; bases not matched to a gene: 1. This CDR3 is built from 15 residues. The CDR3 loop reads CASSFTSGGYNEQFF. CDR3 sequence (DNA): TGCGCCAGCAGCTTTACTAGCGGGGGCTACAATGAGCAGTTCTTC.

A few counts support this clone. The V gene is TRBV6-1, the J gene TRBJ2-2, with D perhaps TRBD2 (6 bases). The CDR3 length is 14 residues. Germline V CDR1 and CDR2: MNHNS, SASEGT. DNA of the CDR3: TGTTCCCCGCGCGGGGAGCTGAACACCGGGGAGCTGTTTTTT. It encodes CSPRGELNTGELFF.